The 18 T cell receptor gamma chains in this list originate from one sample, sequenced in a study of gamma delta lymphoproliferative disorders and STAT genes. Sequencing used genomic DNA taken from PBMCs of patients and controls. TCRdb reanalysed the multiplex PCR reads with CATT. The sample lists almost 2,000 gamma-chain clones, roughly 7% seen once, with over 55% in the top ten. The specimen sequenced was blood. These receptors originate from a human donor with gamma-delta T-cell large granular lymphocyte leukemia.

By share of the sample, this clone is medium-sized. Additional DNA sequences in this sample encode the identical CDR3. V and J are TRGV2 and TRGJ1 or TRGJ2. Because TCRdb records no J gene, it was assigned here through a match of the DNA to germline. CDR1 and CDR2 (germline): EGSNGY, YDSYNSKV. The V and J ends lost 0 bases and 5 bases, in that order; junction bases with no gene match: 7. The CDR3 loop spans 14 amino acids. The CDR3 here is CATWDGPMDYKKLF. CDR3 nucleotides: TGTGCCACCTGGGACGGGCCAATGGATTATAAGAAACTCTTT.

Sample share makes this clone medium-sized. The chain carries TRGV2 and TRGJP1. The J gene was missing in TCRdb and was found by matching the end of the DNA to germline. The trim removed 1 base at V and 11 bases at J, leaving 4 bases unmatched. Germline V CDR1 and CDR2: EGSNGY, YDSYNSKV. This CDR3 has 12 residues. CDR3 amino acids: CATWDGGWFKIF. The CDR3 coding sequence is TGTGCCACCTGGGACGGAGGATGGTTCAAGATATTT.

V is TRGV9 and J is TRGJ1 or TRGJ2. TCRdb offers no J gene call, so here the DNA was matched to germline to obtain one. There are 14 residues in the CDR3. With 0 bases clipped from V and 4 bases from J, the junction kept 6 bases outside the gene matches. Germline CDR1 and CDR2: GITISATS and ISYDGTV (reference sequence). The CDR3 spells CALWEVQGYYKKLF. Written as DNA, the CDR3 is TGTGCCTTGTGGGAGGTGCAGGGCTATTATAAGAAACTCTTT.

Sample share makes this clone medium-sized. The J gene is TRGJ1 or TRGJ2, the V gene TRGV8. Here the J gene was assigned by germline matching of the DNA, as TCRdb has none. The CDR3 loop spans 12 amino acids. Per germline, CDR1 VENAVY and CDR2 YDSYNSRV. The trim removed 6 bases at V and 3 bases at J, leaving 5 bases unmatched. CDR3 residues: CATWSVYYKKLF. DNA of the CDR3: TGTGCCACCTGGTCAGTTTATTATAAGAAACTCTTT.

This clone is classed as medium-sized. This chain connects TRGV2 to TRGJP2. No J gene was available from TCRdb, and it was assigned here by a germline match of the DNA. V shed 0 bases, J shed 6 bases, and the junction held 1 base outside the gene matches. CDR1 EGSNGY and CDR2 YDSYNSKV come from the germline V gene. This CDR3 spans 13 amino acids. CDR3 sequence reads: CATWDGGDWIKTF. The CDR3 coding sequence is TGTGCCACCTGGGACGGGGGTGATTGGATCAAGACGTTT.

By sample fraction, this clone is medium-sized (0.01 to 0.1%). TCRdb has a much larger clone's protein, which differs at residue 5 from the translation of this DNA, likely because of a read error; what is shown is the protein translated from the DNA. V is TRGV9 and J is TRGJP. Here the J gene came from matching the DNA to germline, since TCRdb omits it. The V and J ends lost 6 bases and 6 bases, in that order; junction bases with no gene match: 8. This CDR3 comprises 16 residues. Germline V gene sequence: CDR1 GITISATS, CDR2 ISYDGTV (reference sequence). The CDR3 DNA follows: TGTGCCTTGTGGAAGGATCGAGAGTTGGGCAAAAAAATCAAGGTATTT. Translated, it gives CALWKDRELGKKIKVF.

The V call is TRGV9, the J call TRGJ1 or TRGJ2. Here the J gene was assigned by germline matching of the DNA, as TCRdb has none. The ends lost 12 bases at V and 9 bases at J; junction bases unmatched: 8. Germline loops: CDR1 GITISATS, CDR2 ISYDGTV (reference sequence). This CDR3 contains 9 residues. This chain's CDR3 is CASPPKKLF. For the CDR3, the DNA is TGTGCCAGCCCGCCTAAGAAACTCTTT.

This clone is labeled medium-sized. This chain links TRGV2 with TRGJ1 or TRGJ2. The J gene is not listed in TCRdb, so it was assigned here from a DNA match to germline. Germline V CDR1 and CDR2: EGSNGY, YDSYNSKV. The CDR3 sequence is 14 residues long. J was trimmed by 7 bases and V by 0 bases; bases with no gene match: 9. For the CDR3, the DNA is TGTGCCACCTGGGACGGGCCTACCCCGTATAAGAAACTCTTT. As protein: CATWDGPTPYKKLF.

The table lists this clone with a few counts. The rearrangement uses TRGV8 and TRGJ1 or TRGJ2. The J gene, not given by TCRdb, was assigned here from a germline match of the nucleotide sequence. The CDR3 is 11 residues long. Trimming at V came to 3 bases and at J to 12 bases, leaving 8 bases not matched to a gene. Germline CDR1 and CDR2: VENAVY and YDSYNSRV. The CDR3 sequence is CATWDHMGKLF. The CDR3 region has the DNA TGTGCCACCTGGGATCACATGGGGAAACTCTTT.

This clone qualifies as medium-sized (0.01 to 0.1%). The rearrangement joins TRGV10 to TRGJ1 or TRGJ2. The J gene, left out of TCRdb, was set here by checking the DNA against germline. TRGV10 is identified as an open reading frame with a role that is uncertain. The CDR3 loop spans 10 amino acids. V was pared by 10 bases and J by 12 bases, with 10 bases of the junction left unmatched. The CDR3 spells CAASGGGKLF. The CDR3, as DNA: TGTGCTGCGTCGGGCGGGGGGAAACTCTTT.

This chain connects TRGV8 to TRGJ1 or TRGJ2. Here the J gene came from matching the DNA to germline, since TCRdb omits it. CDR1 VENAVY and CDR2 YDSYNSRV come from the germline V gene. The V and J ends lost 1 base and 11 bases, in that order; junction bases with no gene match: 14. There are 14 residues in the CDR3. CDR3 sequence reads: CATWDSGPDSEKLF. CDR3 bases: TGTGCCACCTGGGATAGTGGACCGGATTCCGAGAAACTCTTT.

This clone was found many times. The V call is TRGV10, the J call TRGJ1 or TRGJ2. In the absence of a J gene in TCRdb, the DNA was matched to germline to assign it here. TRGV10 is labeled an ORF, and its function is uncertain. With V trimmed by 8 bases and J by 8 bases, 7 bases remained unmatched. The CDR3 has 11 residues. CDR3 loop: CAAWGSDKKLF. The CDR3 bases are TGTGCTGCGTGGGGGAGCGATAAGAAACTCTTT.

This clone came up a few times. The chain is built from TRGV10 and TRGJ1 or TRGJ2. As TCRdb names no J gene, one was assigned here on the basis of a DNA match to germline. TRGV10 is identified as an open reading frame with a role that is uncertain. CDR3 length: 9 amino acids. Trimming at V came to 8 bases and at J to 10 bases, leaving 3 bases not matched to a gene. The CDR3 protein is CAAWEKKLF. The CDR3 DNA is TGTGCTGCGTGGGAGAAGAAACTCTTT.

This clone occurred a few times. TCRdb's protein, taken from a much larger clone, differs from this DNA's translation at residue 8, likely owing to a read error; the protein displayed comes from the DNA. This chain uses TRGV2 with TRGJ1 or TRGJ2. No J segment appears in TCRdb, so it was assigned here by matching the sequence to germline. Trimming took 1 base from V and 8 from J; bases not matched to a gene: 5. Germline loops: CDR1 EGSNGY, CDR2 YDSYNSKV. The CDR3 length is 12 residues. This CDR3 reads CATWDGQHKKLF. CDR3 coding DNA: TGTGCCACCTGGGACGGTCAACATAAGAAACTCTTT.

This clone is labeled as medium-sized (0.01 to 0.1%). The chain recombines TRGV8 with TRGJ1 or TRGJ2. In the absence of a J gene in TCRdb, the DNA was matched to germline to assign it here. The V gene end was trimmed by 0 bases and the J gene end by 5 bases; junction bases not matched to a gene: 1. This CDR3 region has 12 residues. CDR1 is VENAVY, CDR2 YDSYNSRV, per germline. The CDR3: CATWDRHYKKLF. CDR3 DNA sequence: TGTGCCACCTGGGATAGGCATTATAAGAAACTCTTT.

This clone is deemed medium-sized (0.01 to 0.1%). This sequence joins TRGV2 and TRGJ1 or TRGJ2. Germline matching of the DNA provided the J gene here, since TCRdb leaves it blank. CDR3 length: 13 amino acids. After removal of 2 bases from V and 3 bases from J, the junction contained 4 bases not matched to a gene. In germline, CDR1 is EGSNGY, CDR2 YDSYNSKV. CDR3 DNA sequence: TGTGCCACCTGGGACGCCTCTTATTATAAGAAACTCTTT. It specifies CATWDASYYKKLF.

This clone was recorded at least ten times. At the DNA level, this CDR3 is encoded by other sequences in the same sample as well. The J gene is TRGJP2, the V gene TRGV2. TCRdb is silent on the J gene; assignment here came from matching the DNA to germline. CDR1 EGSNGY and CDR2 YDSYNSKV come from the germline V gene. The CDR3 consists of 15 residues. J gave up 2 bases and V 0 bases, and 3 bases lay outside the gene matches. This CDR3 reads CATWDGRSSDWIKTF. The CDR3, as DNA: TGTGCCACCTGGGACGGGCGAAGTAGTGATTGGATCAAGACGTTT.

This clone was seen more than once but under ten times. Here the CDR3 reads CATWDKPIYYKKLF. The CDR3 nucleotides are TGTGCCACCTGGGATAAACCCATTTATTATAAGAAACTCTTT. The V gene is TRGV8, the J gene TRGJ1 or TRGJ2. As TCRdb names no J gene, one was assigned here on the basis of a DNA match to germline. The CDR3 sequence is 14 residues long. CDR1 is VENAVY, CDR2 YDSYNSRV, per germline. V was clipped by 2 bases and J by 3 bases; unmatched bases: 7.